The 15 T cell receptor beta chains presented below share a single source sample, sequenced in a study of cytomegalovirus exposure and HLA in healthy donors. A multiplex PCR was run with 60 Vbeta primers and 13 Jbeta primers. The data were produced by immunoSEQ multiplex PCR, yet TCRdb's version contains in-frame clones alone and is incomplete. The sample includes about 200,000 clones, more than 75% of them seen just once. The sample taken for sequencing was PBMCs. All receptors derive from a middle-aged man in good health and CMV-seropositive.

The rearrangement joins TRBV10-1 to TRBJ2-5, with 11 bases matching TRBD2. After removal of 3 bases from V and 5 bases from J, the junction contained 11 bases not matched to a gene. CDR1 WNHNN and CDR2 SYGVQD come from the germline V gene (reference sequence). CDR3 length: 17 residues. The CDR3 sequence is CASSEELAGVTRETQYF. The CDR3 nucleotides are TGCGCCAGCAGTGAAGAACTAGCGGGAGTTACTCGGGAGACCCAGTACTTC.

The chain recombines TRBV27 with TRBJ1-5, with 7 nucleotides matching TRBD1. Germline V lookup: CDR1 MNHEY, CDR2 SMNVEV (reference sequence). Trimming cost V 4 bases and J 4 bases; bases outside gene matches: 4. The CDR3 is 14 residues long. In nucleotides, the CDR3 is TGTGCCAGCAGTTCGGGACAGATAAATCAGCCCCAGCATTTT. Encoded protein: CASSSGQINQPQHF.

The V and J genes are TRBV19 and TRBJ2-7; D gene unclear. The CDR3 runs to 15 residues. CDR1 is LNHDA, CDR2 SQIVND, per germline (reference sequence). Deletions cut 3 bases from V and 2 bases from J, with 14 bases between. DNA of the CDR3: TGTGCCAGTAGTATGTTGAAGGAGCTAGCCTACGAGCAGTACTTC. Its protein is CASSMLKELAYEQYF.

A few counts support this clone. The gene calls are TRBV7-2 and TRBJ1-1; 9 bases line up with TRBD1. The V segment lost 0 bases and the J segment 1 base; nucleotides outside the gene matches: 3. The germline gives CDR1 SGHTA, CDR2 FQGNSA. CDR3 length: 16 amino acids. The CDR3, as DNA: TGTGCCAGCAGCTTAGCGGGGACAGGGAGGAACACTGAAGCTTTCTTT. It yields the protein CASSLAGTGRNTEAFF.

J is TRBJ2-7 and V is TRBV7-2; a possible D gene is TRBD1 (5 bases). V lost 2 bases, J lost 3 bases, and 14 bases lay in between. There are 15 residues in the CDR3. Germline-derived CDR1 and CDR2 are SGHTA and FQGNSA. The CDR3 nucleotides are TGTGCCAGCAGCTTAAGTGCAGGGTATCTCTACGAGCAGTACTTC. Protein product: CASSLSAGYLYEQYF.

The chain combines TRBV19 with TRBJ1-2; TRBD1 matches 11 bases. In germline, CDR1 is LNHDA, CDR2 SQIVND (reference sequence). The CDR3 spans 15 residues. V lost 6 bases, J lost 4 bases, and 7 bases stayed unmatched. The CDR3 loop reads CASSWGQGGSYGYTF. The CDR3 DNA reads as TGTGCCAGTAGCTGGGGACAGGGGGGTAGCTATGGCTACACCTTC. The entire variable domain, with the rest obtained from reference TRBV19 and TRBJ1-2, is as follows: DGGITQSPKYLFRKEGQNVTLSCEQNLNHDAMYWYRQDPGQGLRLIYYSQIVNDFQKGDIAEGYSVSREKKESFPLTVTSAQKNPTAFYLCASSWGQGGSYGYTFGSGTRLTVV.

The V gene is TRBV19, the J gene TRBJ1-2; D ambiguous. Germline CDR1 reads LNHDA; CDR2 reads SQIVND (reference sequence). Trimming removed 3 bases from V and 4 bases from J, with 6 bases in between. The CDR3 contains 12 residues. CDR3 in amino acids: CASSIYRYGYTF. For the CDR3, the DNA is TGTGCCAGTAGTATCTACCGCTATGGCTACACCTTC.

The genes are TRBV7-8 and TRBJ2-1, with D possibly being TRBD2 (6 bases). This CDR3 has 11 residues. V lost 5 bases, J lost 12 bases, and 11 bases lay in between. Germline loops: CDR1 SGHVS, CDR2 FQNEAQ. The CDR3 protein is CASSPPGGQFF. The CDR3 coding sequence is TGTGCCAGCAGCCCCCCCGGGGGGCAGTTCTTC.

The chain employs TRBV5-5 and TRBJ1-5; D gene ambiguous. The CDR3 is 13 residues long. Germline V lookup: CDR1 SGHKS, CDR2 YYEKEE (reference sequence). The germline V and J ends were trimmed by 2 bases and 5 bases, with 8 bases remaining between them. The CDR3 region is CASSFYRDQPQHF. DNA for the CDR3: TGTGCCAGCAGCTTCTACCGAGATCAGCCCCAGCATTTT. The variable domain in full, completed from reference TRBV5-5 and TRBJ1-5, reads DAGVTQSPTHLIKTRGQQVTLRCSPISGHKSVSWYQQVLGQGPQFIFQYYEKEERGRGNFPDRFSARQFPNYSSELNVNALLLGDSALYLCASSFYRDQPQHFGDGTRLSIL.

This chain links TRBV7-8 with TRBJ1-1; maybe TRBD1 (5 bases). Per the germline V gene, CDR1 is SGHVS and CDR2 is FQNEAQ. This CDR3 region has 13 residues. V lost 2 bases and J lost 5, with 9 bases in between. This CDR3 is CASSLQGRTEAFF. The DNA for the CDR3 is TGTGCCAGCAGCTTACAGGGAAGGACTGAAGCTTTCTTT.

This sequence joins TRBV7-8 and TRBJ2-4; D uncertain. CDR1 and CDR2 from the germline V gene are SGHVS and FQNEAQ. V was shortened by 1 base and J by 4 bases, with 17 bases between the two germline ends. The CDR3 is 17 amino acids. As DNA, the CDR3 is TGTGCCAGCAGCTTAGATTTGCTAAAACTTCCAAAAAACATTCAGTACTTC. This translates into CASSLDLLKLPKNIQYF.

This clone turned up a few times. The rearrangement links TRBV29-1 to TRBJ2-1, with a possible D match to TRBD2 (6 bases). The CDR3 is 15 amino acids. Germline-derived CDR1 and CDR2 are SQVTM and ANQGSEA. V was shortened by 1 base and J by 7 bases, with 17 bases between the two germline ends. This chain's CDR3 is CSVEGRRGIRNEQFF. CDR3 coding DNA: TGCAGCGTTGAAGGTCGACGCGGGATTCGGAATGAGCAGTTCTTC.

CDR3 sequence reads: CASSFTGGPGSFEQYF. CDR3 nucleotides: TGTGCCAGCAGCTTTACAGGGGGACCGGGAAGCTTCGAGCAGTACTTC. The V gene is TRBV7-6, the J gene TRBJ2-7; TRBD1 aligns across 8 bases. The CDR3 sequence is 16 residues long. Germline V CDR1 and CDR2: SGHVS, FNYEAQ. V shed 3 bases and J 6 bases; nucleotides not matched to a gene: 13. The whole variable domain, remainder taken from reference TRBV7-6 and TRBJ2-7, is GAGVSQSPRYKVTKRGQDVALRCDPISGHVSLYWYRQALGQGPEFLTYFNYEAQQDKSGLPNDRFSAERPEGSISTLTIQRTEQRDSAMYRCASSFTGGPGSFEQYFGPGTRLTVT.

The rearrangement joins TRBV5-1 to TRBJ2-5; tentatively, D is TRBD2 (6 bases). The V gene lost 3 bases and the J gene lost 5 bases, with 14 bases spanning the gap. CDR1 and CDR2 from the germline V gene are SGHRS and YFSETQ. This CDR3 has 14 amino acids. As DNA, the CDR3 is TGCGCCAGCAGCTCCCCTAGCGCCCGGGAGACCCAGTACTTC. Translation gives CASSSPSARETQYF.

This CDR3 is CASSEFDSYYEQYV. The CDR3 DNA reads TGTGCCAGCAGTGAATTCGACAGCTATTACGAGCAGTACGTC. The V call is TRBV2, the J call TRBJ2-7; perhaps TRBD1 as D (5 bases). Germline CDR1 SNHLY, CDR2 FYNNEI. Trimming left V 2 bases short and J 4 bases short, with 12 bases between. The CDR3 has 14 residues.